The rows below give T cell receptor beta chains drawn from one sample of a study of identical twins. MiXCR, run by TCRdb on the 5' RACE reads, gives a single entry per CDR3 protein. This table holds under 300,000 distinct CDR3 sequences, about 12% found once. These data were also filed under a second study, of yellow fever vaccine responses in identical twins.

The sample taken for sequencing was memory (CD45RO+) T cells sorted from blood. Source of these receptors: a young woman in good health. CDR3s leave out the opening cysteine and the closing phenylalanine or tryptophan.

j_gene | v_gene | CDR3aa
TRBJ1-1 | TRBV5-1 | ASSFQLGTEAF
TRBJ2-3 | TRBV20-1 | SAKPGPAVDTQY
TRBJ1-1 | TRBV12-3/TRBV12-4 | ASTKVVNTEAF
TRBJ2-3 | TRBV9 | ASGFGGETDTQY
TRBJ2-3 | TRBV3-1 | ASSQDIGTDTQY
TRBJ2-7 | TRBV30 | AWSVGSGGSYEQY
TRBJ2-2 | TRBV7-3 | ASSHGGENTGELF
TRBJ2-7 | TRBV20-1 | SAIGPGNSYEQY
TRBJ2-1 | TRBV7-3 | ASSLRLAGGRNEQF
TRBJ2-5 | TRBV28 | ASSLGTGALGPQY
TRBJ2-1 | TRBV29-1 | SVRIFSYNEQF
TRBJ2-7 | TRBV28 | ASGQSGYEQY
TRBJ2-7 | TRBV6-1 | ASKIQDGASYEQY
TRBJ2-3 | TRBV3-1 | ASSQGAGGPTQY
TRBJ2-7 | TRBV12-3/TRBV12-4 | ASSPDGRSYEQY
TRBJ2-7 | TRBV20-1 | SARRRDRAYEQY
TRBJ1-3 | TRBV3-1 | ASSQDLRNTIY
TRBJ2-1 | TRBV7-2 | ASRGTSGGNEQF
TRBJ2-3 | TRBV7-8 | ASRPQTEAFGDTQY
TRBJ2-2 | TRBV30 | AWEPGTGFTGELF
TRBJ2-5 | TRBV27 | ASRPRGSQETQY
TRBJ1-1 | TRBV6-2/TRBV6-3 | ASVGTVENIGTEAF
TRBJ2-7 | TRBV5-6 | ASSPGTGGNYEQY
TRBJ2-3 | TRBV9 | ASNHQRGDPEITDTQY
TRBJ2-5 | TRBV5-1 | ASSPGQIGETQY
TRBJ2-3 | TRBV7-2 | ASSLVLRGQDTQY
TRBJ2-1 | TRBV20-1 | SARRQGGNEQF
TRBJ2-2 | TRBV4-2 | ASSQSGLAAPNTGELF
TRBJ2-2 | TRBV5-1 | ASSLPDTPPLRDTGELF
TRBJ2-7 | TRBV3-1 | ASSHRGSHEQY
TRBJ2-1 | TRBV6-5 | ASSYRLAGVDEQF
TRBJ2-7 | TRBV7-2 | ASSSGLPVREQY
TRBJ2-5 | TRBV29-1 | SGARARKTQY
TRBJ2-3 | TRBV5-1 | ASSLQGGDTQY
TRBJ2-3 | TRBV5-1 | ASSETGSPFYTQY
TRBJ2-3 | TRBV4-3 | ASSQLGGSDTQY
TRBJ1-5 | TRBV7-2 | ASSPDASRGQPQH
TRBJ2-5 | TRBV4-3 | ASSQDRAGGPRETQY
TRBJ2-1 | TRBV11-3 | ASSLGPREQF
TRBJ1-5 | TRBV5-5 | ASSSADTSNQPQH
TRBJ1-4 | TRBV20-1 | SAPRTGQATNEKLF
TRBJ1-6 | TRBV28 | ASSFRLGTIYNSPLH
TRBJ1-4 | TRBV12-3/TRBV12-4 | ASKKTGRNEKLF
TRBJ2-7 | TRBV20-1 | SAPKDSDEQY
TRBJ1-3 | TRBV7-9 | ASSLLVGNTIY